This T cell receptor beta chain was found in a study of monozygotic twins with inflammatory bowel disease. Whole blood without T cell sorting served as the source of isolated total RNA. Template switching was used to attach UMIs, which incorporated a 6-nucleotide sample barcode. TCRdb re-called the 5' RACE reads and gives one entry per CDR3 protein, without DNA. The sample includes 330,000 or so distinct CDR3 sequences. Study-wide findings and caveats: Telling apart the different T cell subtypes was not possible.

Germline-derived CDR1 and CDR2 are LNHNV and YYDKDF (reference sequence). This CDR3 comprises 17 residues. A word on this clonotype: The target antigen is unknown.

Sequencing input: blood. The receptor comes from a human donor with ulcerative colitis or Crohn's disease, or a healthy co-twin of an affected twin (not recorded which). This chain links TRBV15 with TRBJ2-1. CDR3 residues: CATSREMADRSYNEQFF.